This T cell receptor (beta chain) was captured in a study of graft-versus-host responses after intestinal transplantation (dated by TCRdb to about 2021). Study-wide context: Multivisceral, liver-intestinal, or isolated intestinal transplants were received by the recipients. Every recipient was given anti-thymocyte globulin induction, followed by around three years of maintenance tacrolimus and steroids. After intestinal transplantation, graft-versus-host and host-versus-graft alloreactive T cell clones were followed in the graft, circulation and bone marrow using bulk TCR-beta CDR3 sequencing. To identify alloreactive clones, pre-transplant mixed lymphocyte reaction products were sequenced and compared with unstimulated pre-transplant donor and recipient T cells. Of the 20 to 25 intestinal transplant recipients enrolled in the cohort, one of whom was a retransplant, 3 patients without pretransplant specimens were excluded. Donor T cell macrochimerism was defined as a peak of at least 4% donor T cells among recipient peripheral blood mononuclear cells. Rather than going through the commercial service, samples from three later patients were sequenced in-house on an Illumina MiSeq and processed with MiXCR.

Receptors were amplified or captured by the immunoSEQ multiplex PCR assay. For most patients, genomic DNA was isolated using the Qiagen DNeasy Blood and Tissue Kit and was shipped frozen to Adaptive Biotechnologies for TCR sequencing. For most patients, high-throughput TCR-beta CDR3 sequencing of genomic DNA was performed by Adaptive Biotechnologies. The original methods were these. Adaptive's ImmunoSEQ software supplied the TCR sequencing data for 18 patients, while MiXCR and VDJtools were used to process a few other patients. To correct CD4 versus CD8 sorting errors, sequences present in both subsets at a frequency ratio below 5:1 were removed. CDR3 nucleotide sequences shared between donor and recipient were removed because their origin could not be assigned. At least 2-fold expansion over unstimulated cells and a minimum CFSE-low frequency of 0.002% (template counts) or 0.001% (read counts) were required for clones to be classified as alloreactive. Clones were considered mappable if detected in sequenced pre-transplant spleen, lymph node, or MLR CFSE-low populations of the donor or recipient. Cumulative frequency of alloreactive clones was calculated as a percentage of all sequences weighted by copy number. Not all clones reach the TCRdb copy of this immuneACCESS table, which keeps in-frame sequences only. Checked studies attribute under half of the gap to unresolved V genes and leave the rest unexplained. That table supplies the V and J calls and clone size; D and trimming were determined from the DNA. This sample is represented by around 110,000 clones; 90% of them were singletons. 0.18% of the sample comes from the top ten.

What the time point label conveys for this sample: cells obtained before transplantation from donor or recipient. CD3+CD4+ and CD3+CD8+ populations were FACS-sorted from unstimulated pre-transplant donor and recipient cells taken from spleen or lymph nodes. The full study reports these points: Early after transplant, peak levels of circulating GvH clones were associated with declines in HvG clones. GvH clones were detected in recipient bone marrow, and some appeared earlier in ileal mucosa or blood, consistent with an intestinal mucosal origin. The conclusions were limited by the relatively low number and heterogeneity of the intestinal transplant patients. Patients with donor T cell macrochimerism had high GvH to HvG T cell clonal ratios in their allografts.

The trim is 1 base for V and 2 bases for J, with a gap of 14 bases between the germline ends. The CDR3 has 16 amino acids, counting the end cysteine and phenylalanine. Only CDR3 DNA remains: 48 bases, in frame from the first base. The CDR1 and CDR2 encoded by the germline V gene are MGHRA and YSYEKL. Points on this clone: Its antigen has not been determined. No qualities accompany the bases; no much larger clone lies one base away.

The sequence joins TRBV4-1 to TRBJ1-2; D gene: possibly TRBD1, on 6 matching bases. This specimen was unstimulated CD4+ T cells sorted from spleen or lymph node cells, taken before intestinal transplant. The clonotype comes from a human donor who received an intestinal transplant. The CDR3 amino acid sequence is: CASSQVPDRTNYGYTF. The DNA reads TGCGCCAGCAGCCAAGTCCCGGACAGAACCAACTATGGCTACACCTTC.